One sample yielded the 27 T cell receptor beta chains listed below, sequenced in a study of blood T cell repertoires in COVID-19. Only in-frame clones appear in the TCRdb table, and some are missing; sequencing was by immunoSEQ multiplex PCR. This sample has 300,000 or so clones; 91% occur once, and the top ten carry around 2%. Sequences were obtained from peripheral blood. Receptor source: a woman aged 25 to 39 with COVID-19, enrolled during active disease.

V is TRBV19 and J is TRBJ1-6; D call uncertain. The CDR3 runs 15 residues. Looked up from germline, CDR1 is LNHDA and CDR2 is SQIVND (reference sequence). V shed 7 bases and J shed 7 bases, with 17 bases lying between them. This CDR3 is CASTLGELTNSPLHF. Here the CDR3 DNA reads TGTGCCAGTACCCTCGGAGAGCTCACCAATTCACCCCTCCACTTT.

This chain uses TRBV30 with TRBJ1-1; possibly TRBD1 for D (5 bases). This CDR3 spans 13 amino acids. Trimming cost V 0 bases and J 3 bases, with 8 bases left between them. Germline loops: CDR1 GTSNPN, CDR2 SVGIG (reference sequence). As DNA, the CDR3 is TGTGCCTGGAGTGTACACAGGTACACTGAAGCTTTCTTT. The encoded protein is CAWSVHRYTEAFF. The entire variable domain, with the rest obtained from reference TRBV30 and TRBJ1-1, is as follows: SQTIHQWPATLVQPVGSPLSLECTVEGTSNPNLYWYRQAAGRGLQLLFYSVGIGQISSEVPQNLSASRPQDRQFILSSKKLLLSDSGFYLCAWSVHRYTEAFFGQGTRLTVV.

This chain joins TRBV28 and TRBJ2-3; 11 bases fit TRBD2. There are 16 residues in the CDR3. Germline trimming cut 6 bases from V and 3 bases from J; bases unmatched to any gene: 8. From germline, CDR1 is MDHEN and CDR2 SYDVKM. CDR3 sequence reads: CASSLPIAGGTDTQYF. The CDR3 DNA follows: TGTGCCAGCAGCCTTCCAATAGCGGGAGGGACAGATACGCAGTATTTT.

The chain couples TRBV2 to TRBJ1-6; no reliable D call. Germline V gene sequence: CDR1 SNHLY, CDR2 FYNNEI. The V end was cut by 6 bases, the J end by 0 bases, with 9 bases between. The CDR3 totals 15 residues. The CDR3 nucleotides read TGTGCCAGCAGGAAGGAGAGCTCCTATAATTCACCCCTCCACTTT. Translating gives CASRKESSYNSPLHF.

The chain links TRBV6-5 to TRBJ2-7; 9 bases agree with TRBD1. There are 15 residues in the CDR3. V shed 6 bases, J shed 3 bases, and the junction held 9 bases outside the gene matches. The germline V gene encodes CDR1 MNHEY and CDR2 SVGAGI. This chain's CDR3 is CASSDGTGKGYEQYF. As DNA, the CDR3 is TGTGCCAGCAGCGATGGGACAGGGAAAGGCTACGAGCAGTACTTC.

The genes are TRBV29-1 and TRBJ1-2; a possible D gene is TRBD1 (5 bases). The ends were cut back, 6 bases at V and 1 base at J, with 12 bases in the middle. CDR3 length: 13 residues. The germline gives CDR1 SQVTM, CDR2 ANQGSEA. CDR3 protein: CSVGVRDNYGYTF. The CDR3 DNA sequence: TGCAGCGTAGGGGTTAGGGATAACTATGGCTACACCTTC.

The rearrangement links TRBV3-1 (or the pseudogene TRBV3-2) to TRBJ1-4; TRBD1 matches 10 bases. Germline V gene data show CDR1 as LGHDT and CDR2 as YNNKEL (reference sequence). The length of the CDR3 is 17 residues. The ends lost 1 base at V and 7 bases at J; junction bases unmatched: 9. CDR3 loop: CASSQVTGGSVGEKLFF. CDR3 in DNA: TGTGCCAGCAGCCAAGTGACAGGGGGCTCCGTAGGTGAAAAACTGTTTTTT.

The chain employs TRBV6-5 and TRBJ1-4, with a tentative D call TRBD1 (5 bases). The germline V gene has CDR1 MNHEY and CDR2 SVGAGI. V lost 0 bases, J lost 6 bases, and 11 bases lay in between. CDR3 length: 15 amino acids. The CDR3 here is CASSYSYQGHEKLFF. The CDR3 nucleotides are TGTGCCAGCAGTTACTCGTACCAGGGCCATGAAAAACTGTTTTTT.

The CDR3: CASSGGQAPQETQYF. As DNA, the CDR3 is TGCGCCAGCAGCGGGGGACAGGCGCCCCAAGAGACCCAGTACTTC. The chain links TRBV5-1 to TRBJ2-5; 8 nucleotides match TRBD1. The CDR3 spans 15 residues. V dropped 4 bases and J dropped 1; count of bases not matched to a gene: 6. Germline-derived CDR1 and CDR2 are SGHRS and YFSETQ.

The chain recombines TRBV5-4 with TRBJ2-1; TRBD1 is a possible D gene (6 bases). The CDR3 is 14 residues long. V was clipped by 2 bases and J by 9 bases, with 15 bases between them. Germline values: CDR1 SGHNT, CDR2 YYREEE (reference sequence). CDR3 residues: CASSLQGWYGEQFF. For the CDR3, the DNA is TGTGCCAGCAGCTTACAGGGATGGTACGGTGAGCAGTTCTTC.

This chain links TRBV27 with TRBJ2-1; TRBD2 might be the D (6 bases). V lost 2 bases to trimming and J lost 4 bases, with 12 bases between them. Germline V CDR1 and CDR2: MNHEY, SMNVEV (reference sequence). The CDR3 consists of 15 residues. In DNA form, the CDR3 reads TGTGCCAGCAGTTTAACCGGTAGCGGATACAATGAGCAGTTCTTC. Translated, it gives CASSLTGSGYNEQFF.

J is TRBJ1-1 and V is TRBV19; 10 bases map to TRBD1. After removal of 6 bases from V and 1 base from J, the junction contained 5 bases not matched to a gene. Germline V gene sequence: CDR1 LNHDA, CDR2 SQIVND (reference sequence). This CDR3 has 15 amino acids. Written as DNA, the CDR3 is TGTGCCAGTAGAGGGACAGGGGAGGGGAACACTGAAGCTTTCTTT. Protein product: CASRGTGEGNTEAFF.

This clone was seen a few times. The CDR3 DNA sequence: TGCGCCAGCAGGGCCCCAGGGTTACAGGGCTATGGCTACACCTTC. Amino acid sequence: CASRAPGLQGYGYTF. The chain joins TRBV5-1 to TRBJ1-2, with D tentatively TRBD1 (6 bases). Germline V gene sequence: CDR1 SGHRS, CDR2 YFSETQ. CDR3 length: 15 residues. V lost 5 bases and J 4 bases, leaving 18 bases between the germline ends. The variable domain in full, completed from reference TRBV5-1 and TRBJ1-2, reads KAGVTQTPRYLIKTRGQQVTLSCSPISGHRSVSWYQQTPGQGLQFLFEYFSETQRNKGNFPGRFSGRQFSNSRSEMNVSTLELGDSALYLCASRAPGLQGYGYTFGSGTRLTVV.

This clone appeared once. The chain joins TRBV28 to TRBJ1-6, with 7 bases aligning to TRBD1. This CDR3 is built from 14 residues. Germline V CDR1 and CDR2: MDHEN, SYDVKM. Losses at the gene ends were 8 bases for V and 4 bases for J; bases not matched to a gene: 5. The CDR3: CASVGGQYNSPLHF. CDR3 DNA: TGTGCCAGCGTAGGGGGCCAATATAATTCACCCCTCCACTTT.

The chain carries TRBV5-1 and TRBJ2-2; TRBD2 matches at 9 bases. CDR3 length: 16 amino acids. With V trimmed by 3 bases and J by 5 bases, 8 bases remained unmatched. Germline V gives CDR1 SGHRS, CDR2 YFSETQ. For the CDR3, the DNA is TGCGCCAGCAGCTGGTTGCCTAGCGGGAATACCGGGGAGCTGTTTTTT. Protein sequence: CASSWLPSGNTGELFF.

CDR3: CASRGTGSDEKLFF. The DNA of the CDR3 is TGTGCCAGTAGGGGGACAGGGTCCGACGAAAAACTGTTTTTT. This rearrangement joins TRBV19 to TRBJ1-4; TRBD1 agrees at 9 bases. The V and J ends lost 6 bases and 8 bases, in that order; junction bases with no gene match: 7. Germline V gene data show CDR1 as LNHDA and CDR2 as SQIVND (reference sequence). The CDR3 contains 14 residues. Using reference TRBV19 and TRBJ1-4 for the parts outside the CDR3, the full variable domain is DGGITQSPKYLFRKEGQNVTLSCEQNLNHDAMYWYRQDPGQGLRLIYYSQIVNDFQKGDIAEGYSVSREKKESFPLTVTSAQKNPTAFYLCASRGTGSDEKLFFGSGTQLSVL.

This rearrangement joins TRBV19 to TRBJ2-3, with 10 bases lining up with TRBD1. The V and J ends lost 4 bases and 4 bases, in that order; junction bases with no gene match: 2. This CDR3 is 14 amino acids long. The germline V gene has CDR1 LNHDA and CDR2 SQIVND (reference sequence). The CDR3 DNA sequence: TGTGCCAGTAGTAGACAGGGGGCCTCAGATACGCAGTATTTT. Translating gives CASSRQGASDTQYF.

The chain uses TRBV28 and TRBJ2-1, with 8 bases fitting TRBD1. This CDR3 comprises 12 residues. Germline CDR1 reads MDHEN; CDR2 reads SYDVKM. Unmatched junction bases numbered 2, after V lost 4 bases and J lost 9 bases. In DNA, the CDR3 is TGTGCCAGCAGTTCCAGGGGGCGTGAGCAGTTCTTC. Its translation is CASSSRGREQFF.

The chain joins TRBV30 to TRBJ1-4; possible D gene TRBD1, 5 bases. This CDR3 is 11 amino acids long. Germline loops: CDR1 GTSNPN, CDR2 SVGIG (reference sequence). The V and J ends lost 7 bases and 6 bases respectively, with 9 bases between them. The DNA for the CDR3 is TGTGCCTTTTGGGGGGATGAAAAACTGTTTTTT. As protein: CAFWGDEKLFF.

The V call is TRBV7-9, the J call TRBJ2-5; D perhaps matches TRBD1 (6 bases). The CDR3 consists of 12 residues. V gave up 6 bases and J gave up 5 bases, with 10 bases separating them. Germline V lookup: CDR1 SEHNR, CDR2 FQNEAQ (reference sequence). In DNA, the CDR3 is TGTGCCAGCAGGGGGGACACCGAGACCCAGTACTTC. It yields the protein CASRGDTETQYF.

The chain employs TRBV28 and TRBJ1-2; 10 bases match TRBD1. From germline, CDR1 is MDHEN and CDR2 SYDVKM. V lost 4 bases to trimming and J lost 6 bases; unmatched junction nucleotides: 5. The CDR3 is 14 amino acids. The chain's CDR3 is CASSSPGQGHGYTF. As DNA, the CDR3 is TGTGCCAGCAGTTCGCCGGGACAGGGGCATGGCTACACCTTC.

The chain combines TRBV5-1 with TRBJ2-3; TRBD1 is a possible D gene (6 bases). V was trimmed by 3 bases and J by 0 bases, leaving 14 bases between them. The CDR3 loop spans 16 amino acids. Per germline, CDR1 SGHRS and CDR2 YFSETQ. CDR3 loop: CASSSGQIQSTDTQYF. The DNA of the CDR3 is TGCGCCAGCAGCTCTGGACAGATTCAAAGCACAGATACGCAGTATTTT.

J is TRBJ2-1 and V is TRBV28; the D is unclear. The germline V gene encodes CDR1 MDHEN and CDR2 SYDVKM. There are 12 residues in the CDR3. The V end lost 5 bases, the J end lost 3 bases, and 5 bases lay between the germline ends. The CDR3 protein is CASSLVYNEQFF. The CDR3 DNA reads as TGTGCCAGCAGTCTCGTCTACAATGAGCAGTTCTTC.

V and J are TRBV19 and TRBJ1-1; perhaps TRBD1 as D (6 bases). The germline V and J ends were trimmed by 4 bases and 0 bases, with 15 bases remaining between them. The CDR3 sequence is 16 residues long. Looked up from germline, CDR1 is LNHDA and CDR2 is SQIVND (reference sequence). The CDR3 is CASSTRQDGMNTEAFF. Here the CDR3 DNA reads TGTGCCAGTAGTACCCGACAGGACGGGATGAACACTGAAGCTTTCTTT.

V and J are TRBV19 and TRBJ2-1, with 8 bases identical to TRBD1. Germline V gene data show CDR1 as LNHDA and CDR2 as SQIVND (reference sequence). The CDR3 spans 13 residues. The V segment lost 9 bases and the J segment 10 bases; nucleotides outside the gene matches: 11. CDR3 loop: CASHTGTGSEQFF. DNA of the CDR3: TGTGCCAGCCATACTGGGACAGGCAGCGAGCAGTTCTTC.

The chain is built from TRBV5-6 and TRBJ2-7; D not resolved. Germline CDR1 SGHDT, CDR2 YYEEEE. V lost 3 bases and J 0 bases, leaving 4 bases between the germline ends. This CDR3 region has 12 residues. For the CDR3, the DNA is TGTGCCAGCAGCTCCAGCTCCTACGAGCAGTACTTC. This sequence encodes CASSSSSYEQYF.

The table lists this clone with a count of one. The chain has TRBV5-1 and TRBJ2-5; TRBD2 matches at 9 bases. After removal of 0 bases from V and 0 bases from J, the junction contained 3 bases not matched to a gene. Per the germline V gene, CDR1 is SGHRS and CDR2 is YFSETQ. This CDR3 has 16 residues. CDR3 amino acids: CASSLGLAEYQETQYF. The CDR3 bases are TGCGCCAGCAGCTTGGGACTAGCGGAGTACCAAGAGACCCAGTACTTC.